The 20 T cell receptor beta chains presented below share a single source sample, sequenced in a study of shared clonotypes between healthy human individuals. Clones were sequenced by immunoSEQ multiplex PCR, and TCRdb holds only the in-frame ones, with some missing. There are about a million clones in the sample; about three quarters occur only once, and approximately 1.5% lies in the top ten. Sequencing was performed on memory CD4+ T cells sorted from blood. The subset was: CD45RA-negative fraction. These receptors all come from a man younger than 35 in good health.

This clone is a singleton in its sample. V is TRBV19 and J is TRBJ2-2; possible D gene TRBD2, 6 bases. Germline CDR1 is LNHDA and CDR2 is SQIVND (reference sequence). The V end lost 6 bases, the J end lost 5 bases, and 13 bases lay between the germline ends. The CDR3 extends over 14 amino acids. CDR3 residues: CASRRVGGTGELFF. The CDR3 nucleotides read TGTGCCAGTAGGCGCGTGGGAGGAACCGGGGAGCTGTTTTTT.

This clone was detected only once. J is TRBJ1-3 and V is TRBV4-2; D unclear. Germline values: CDR1 LGHNA, CDR2 YNFKEQ. V lost 0 bases and J lost 0, with 9 bases in between. CDR3 length equals 16 residues. The CDR3 coding sequence is TGTGCCAGCAGCCAAGATCTCCCAGACTCTGGAAACACCATATATTTT. This gives the protein CASSQDLPDSGNTIYF.

The CDR3 spells CASSLAGRELNTEAFF. In DNA, the CDR3 is TGCGCCAGCAGCCTAGCCGGACGAGAACTGAACACTGAAGCTTTCTTT. V is TRBV5-1 and J is TRBJ1-1; D is undetermined. The CDR3 has 16 amino acids. Germline CDR1 reads SGHRS; CDR2 reads YFSETQ. V lost 4 bases to trimming and J lost 0 bases, with 16 bases between them.

This rearrangement joins TRBV5-1 to TRBJ1-1, with D maybe TRBD1 (5 bases). With 1 base removed from V and 3 bases from J, the gap between germline ends came to 13 bases. The CDR3 contains 15 residues. In germline, CDR1 is SGHRS, CDR2 YFSETQ. The CDR3 is CASSLLVGGDTEAFF. The DNA of the CDR3 is TGCGCCAGCAGCTTGTTAGTGGGAGGGGACACTGAAGCTTTCTTT.

In regard to this clone: This sample includes further DNA sequences coding for the same CDR3. The rearrangement joins TRBV15 to TRBJ2-7, with D perhaps matching TRBD2 (5 bases). Germline lookup yields CDR1 LNHNV and CDR2 YYDKDF (reference sequence). This CDR3 is 14 amino acids long. Trimming shortened V by 1 base and J by 4 bases, and 11 bases separated the two germline ends. CDR3 loop: CATSRGGSSYEQYF. CDR3 bases: TGTGCCACCAGCAGAGGAGGGTCCTCGTACGAGCAGTACTTC.

This chain uses TRBV27 with TRBJ1-1; D is uncertain. V was shortened by 6 bases and J by 3 bases, with 14 bases between the two germline ends. CDR1 is MNHEY and CDR2 is SMNVEV in the germline V gene (reference sequence). CDR3 length equals 14 residues. The CDR3 region is CASRMAQRDTEAFF. The CDR3 bases are TGTGCCAGCAGGATGGCACAGAGGGACACTGAAGCTTTCTTT.

This chain uses TRBV20-1 with TRBJ2-3; no definite D call. Germline loops: CDR1 DFQATT, CDR2 SNEGSKA (reference sequence). The V gene lost 3 bases and the J gene lost 9 bases, with 7 bases spanning the gap. The CDR3 runs 10 residues. CDR3 sequence: CSARGPTQYF. The CDR3 DNA reads as TGCAGTGCTAGGGGTCCCACGCAGTATTTT.

V usage is TRBV5-4 and J usage is TRBJ2-7; 12 bases are a match to TRBD1. Germline V gives CDR1 SGHNT, CDR2 YYREEE (reference sequence). V lost 1 base and J lost 5; bases outside the gene matches: 4. The CDR3 runs to 15 residues. The CDR3 bases are TGTGCCAGCAGCTTGCGGGACAGGGGGCGCGACGAGCAGTACTTC. It encodes CASSLRDRGRDEQYF.

This clone has a handful of counts. The V call is TRBV29-1, the J call TRBJ2-3, with 7 bases that match TRBD2. Losses at the gene ends were 6 bases for V and 1 base for J; bases not matched to a gene: 7. Germline assignment: CDR1 SQVTM and CDR2 ANQGSEA. This CDR3 contains 14 residues. The CDR3 region is CSVLVLAGTDTQYF. As DNA, the CDR3 is TGCAGCGTCCTTGTCCTAGCGGGCACAGATACGCAGTATTTT.

This clone was observed a handful of times. As DNA, the CDR3 is TGTGCCAGCAGTTCCGAGATTCATAGCGGGGCGGGAGAGCAGTTCTTC. Translated: CASSSEIHSGAGEQFF. The V call is TRBV27, the J call TRBJ2-1; 8 nucleotides agree with TRBD2. From germline, CDR1 is MNHEY and CDR2 SMNVEV (reference sequence). Germline trimming cut 4 bases from V and 10 bases from J; bases unmatched to any gene: 15. The CDR3 is made up of 16 amino acids.

This rearrangement joins TRBV30 to TRBJ1-5, with 7 bases aligning to TRBD1. The ends lost 3 bases at V and 2 bases at J; junction bases unmatched: 7. Germline V gives CDR1 GTSNPN, CDR2 SVGIG (reference sequence). The CDR3 runs to 15 residues. Here the CDR3 DNA reads TGTGCCTGGAGATTAAAGGGGGCTGGCAATCAGCCCCAGCATTTT. The encoded protein is CAWRLKGAGNQPQHF.

The chain is built from TRBV30 and TRBJ1-4, with a weak D call TRBD1 (6 bases). The CDR3 consists of 14 residues. V was clipped by 1 base and J by 8 bases, with 14 bases between them. Germline assignment: CDR1 GTSNPN and CDR2 SVGIG (reference sequence). In DNA form, the CDR3 reads TGTGCCTGGAGTGGGGGAGGGGGGAAAGAAAAACTGTTTTTT. It translates to CAWSGGGGKEKLFF. The full variable domain, its missing parts supplied by reference TRBV30 and TRBJ1-4, is SQTIHQWPATLVQPVGSPLSLECTVEGTSNPNLYWYRQAAGRGLQLLFYSVGIGQISSEVPQNLSASRPQDRQFILSSKKLLLSDSGFYLCAWSGGGGKEKLFFGSGTQLSVL.

V and J are TRBV9 and TRBJ2-5, with TRBD2 matching 8 bases. V was pared by 0 bases and J by 5 bases, with 9 bases of the junction left unmatched. Germline CDR1 reads SGDLS; CDR2 reads YYNGEE. CDR3 size: 16 residues. DNA for the CDR3: TGTGCCAGCAGCGTAGGGCAAGCGGGGGCCCGCGAGACCCAGTACTTC. Its protein product is CASSVGQAGARETQYF.

The chain employs TRBV20-1 and TRBJ2-1; TRBD2 is a possible D gene (6 bases). The germline gives CDR1 DFQATT, CDR2 SNEGSKA (reference sequence). The CDR3 loop spans 11 amino acids. The CDR3 DNA reads TGCAGGGCACTAGCTTACAATGAGCAGTTCTTC. Amino acids: CRALAYNEQFF.

The rearrangement uses TRBV5-1 and TRBJ2-7; D perhaps matches TRBD2 (6 bases). The V gene lost 9 bases and the J gene lost 2 bases, with 15 bases spanning the gap. In germline, CDR1 is SGHRS, CDR2 YFSETQ. There are 13 residues in the CDR3. CDR3 loop: CATKPEGTYEQYF. The DNA for the CDR3 is TGCGCCACCAAGCCGGAGGGTACCTACGAGCAGTACTTC. Drawing the rest from reference TRBV5-1 and TRBJ2-7, the complete variable domain is KAGVTQTPRYLIKTRGQQVTLSCSPISGHRSVSWYQQTPGQGLQFLFEYFSETQRNKGNFPGRFSGRQFSNSRSEMNVSTLELGDSALYLCATKPEGTYEQYFGPGTRLTVT.

To note about this clone: Other DNA variants within this sample encode the same CDR3. The chain recombines TRBV27 with TRBJ1-1; no clear D. Germline lookup yields CDR1 MNHEY and CDR2 SMNVEV (reference sequence). This CDR3 is 13 amino acids long. Trimming removed 1 base at V and 2 bases at J, with 5 bases between. CDR3 region: CASSLYRNTEAFF. In DNA form, the CDR3 reads TGTGCCAGCAGTTTATACCGTAACACTGAAGCTTTCTTT.

This chain uses TRBV7-8 with TRBJ2-3; 9 bases agree with TRBD2. Unmatched junction bases numbered 11, after V lost 5 bases and J lost 5 bases. There are 16 residues in the CDR3. Looked up from germline, CDR1 is SGHVS and CDR2 is FQNEAQ. CDR3 sequence reads: CASSQHLAGKVDTQYF. In nucleotides, the CDR3 is TGTGCCAGCAGCCAACATCTAGCGGGGAAGGTAGATACGCAGTATTTT.

About this clone itself: A far larger clone is one base from this, pointing to a likely read error. Other DNA sequences within the sample encode an identical CDR3. V usage is TRBV7-9 and J usage is TRBJ1-1, with 7 bases lining up with TRBD1. Germline CDR1 and CDR2: SEHNR and FQNEAQ (reference sequence). The CDR3 has 15 residues. This chain's CDR3 is CASSLVDRINTEAFF. CDR3 sequence (DNA): TGTGCCAGCAGCTTAGTGGACAGGATAAACACTGAGGCTTTCTTT.

Comments on this clone: At the DNA level, this CDR3 is encoded by other sequences in the same sample as well. The chain uses TRBV4-1 and TRBJ2-6; TRBD2 is a possible D gene (5 bases). CDR3 size: 15 residues. Germline V CDR1 and CDR2: MGHRA, YSYEKL. V lost 6 bases, J lost 3 bases, and 12 bases lay in between. The CDR3 DNA is TGCGCCAGCAGTCTGTCTGGGAGTGGGGCCAACGTCCTGACTTTC. It encodes CASSLSGSGANVLTF.

This chain links TRBV7-2 with TRBJ1-1; 11 nucleotides agree with TRBD1. The CDR3 runs to 16 residues. Germline CDR1 reads SGHTA; CDR2 reads FQGNSA. Losses at the gene ends were 5 bases for V and 3 bases for J; bases not matched to a gene: 8. CDR3 coding DNA: TGTGCCAGCAGCCCGAGGACAGGGGGCAGGGACACTGAAGCTTTCTTT. This sequence encodes CASSPRTGGRDTEAFF.